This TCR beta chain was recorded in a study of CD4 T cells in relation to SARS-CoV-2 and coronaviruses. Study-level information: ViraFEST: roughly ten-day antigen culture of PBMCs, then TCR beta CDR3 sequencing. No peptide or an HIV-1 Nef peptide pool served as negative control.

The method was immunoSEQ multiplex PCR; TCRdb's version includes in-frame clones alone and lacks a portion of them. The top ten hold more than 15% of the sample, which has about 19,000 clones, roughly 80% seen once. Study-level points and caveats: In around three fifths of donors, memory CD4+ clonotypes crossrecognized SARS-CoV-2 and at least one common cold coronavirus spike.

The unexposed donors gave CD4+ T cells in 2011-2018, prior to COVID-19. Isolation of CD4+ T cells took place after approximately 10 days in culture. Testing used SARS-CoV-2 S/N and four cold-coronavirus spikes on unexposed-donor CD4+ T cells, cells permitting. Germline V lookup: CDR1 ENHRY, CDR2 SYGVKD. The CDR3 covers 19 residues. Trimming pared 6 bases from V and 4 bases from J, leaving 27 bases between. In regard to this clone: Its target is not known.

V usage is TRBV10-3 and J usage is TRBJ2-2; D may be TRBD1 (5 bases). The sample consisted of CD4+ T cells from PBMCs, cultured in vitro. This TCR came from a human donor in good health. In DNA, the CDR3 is TGTGCCATCAGCGTAAACCCCCTCTTAGGGGTGATGTCCACCGGGGAGCTGTTTTTT. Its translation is CAISVNPLLGVMSTGELFF.